The T cell receptor (beta chain) described here comes from a study of OX40 agonist ivuxolimab in advanced cancers. TCRdb keeps only in-frame clones here, not all; method: immunoSEQ multiplex PCR. The sample contains about 35,000 clones, 80% to 95% of which appear only once. Trimming left V 0 bases short and J 5 bases short, with 13 bases between. The CDR3 length is 15 residues. Germline V gives CDR1 SEHNR, CDR2 FQNEAQ (reference sequence). Autoimmune disease history or systemic immunosuppression meant exclusion. V and J are TRBV7-9 and TRBJ1-1; D might be TRBD1 (5 bases). Sequenced material: CD4+ or CD8+ T cells sorted from blood, taken in a trial of the OX40 agonist ivuxolimab. The clonotype comes from an adult with an advanced solid tumor such as melanoma, head and neck, liver or kidney cancer. The CDR3 reads CASSLAGLGGTEAFF. In nucleotides, the CDR3 is TGTGCCAGCAGCTTAGCAGGGCTCGGGGGGACTGAAGCTTTCTTT.